This T cell receptor (beta chain) stems from a study of control samples from healthy donors and cancer patients. The count of this clone is one. Method: immunoSEQ multiplex PCR; TCRdb's copy keeps in-frame clones and lacks some. The profile covers 90,000 to 150,000 clones, with about 91% appearing a single time and 3.4% taken by the ten largest. CDR1 DFQATT and CDR2 SNEGSKA come from the germline V gene (reference sequence). The CDR3 is 10 amino acids. V was trimmed by 6 bases and J by 5 bases, leaving 7 bases between them. Material for sequencing was blood. This sequence joins TRBV20-1 and TRBJ2-5, with D possibly matching TRBD1 (5 bases). This receptor was obtained from a middle-aged man in good health. CDR3 amino acids: CSAPGETQYF. DNA of the CDR3: TGCAGTGCACCAGGGGAGACCCAGTACTTC.